One and the same sample provided the 20 T cell receptor beta chains below, sequenced in a study of cytomegalovirus exposure and HLA in healthy donors (dated by TCRdb to the late 2010s). Preparation of the library involved the immunoSEQ multiplex PCR assay. A mixture of 60 forward primers for TCR Vbeta segments and 13 reverse primers for TCR Jbeta segments was used in the multiplex PCR. TCRdb mirrors the immuneACCESS table, restricted to in-frame sequences. Some clones are absent from its copies; in checked studies, under half trace to an unresolved V gene, and the reason for the others is unknown. The sample profile shows 120,000 to 150,000 clones; about 80% of them were found once. The ten largest clones represent about 0.62% of the sample. Sequenced input: PBMCs. The receptors come from a male donor in good health and CMV-seronegative.

In this sample, this clone turned up a few times. The rearrangement joins TRBV7-6 to TRBJ1-2; D call uncertain. The CDR3 sequence is 13 residues long. The V end lost 2 bases, the J end lost 8 bases, and 12 bases lay between the germline ends. The germline V gene has CDR1 SGHVS and CDR2 FNYEAQ. This CDR3 reads CASSLPSYVGYTF. The DNA of the CDR3 is TGTGCCAGCAGCTTACCGTCCTATGTGGGCTACACCTTC.

The chain carries TRBV15 and TRBJ2-2; TRBD1 is a possible D gene (5 bases). Deletions cut 0 bases from V and 7 bases from J, with 6 bases between. Per germline, CDR1 LNHNV and CDR2 YYDKDF (reference sequence). The CDR3 extends over 13 amino acids. The chain's CDR3 is CATSRDQGGELFF. DNA for the CDR3: TGTGCCACCAGCAGAGATCAGGGCGGGGAGCTGTTTTTT.

This clone has only one observation. The J gene is TRBJ1-3, the V gene TRBV5-6, with D unclear. Germline loops: CDR1 SGHDT, CDR2 YYEEEE. The CDR3 runs 12 residues. Trimming shortened V by 1 base and J by 7 bases, and 6 bases separated the two germline ends. The CDR3 is CASSLYLNTIYF. CDR3 nucleotide sequence: TGTGCCAGCAGCTTGTATCTTAACACCATATATTTT. Using reference TRBV5-6 and TRBJ1-3 for the parts outside the CDR3, the full variable domain is DAGVTQSPTHLIKTRGQQVTLRCSPKSGHDTVSWYQQALGQGPQFIFQYYEEEERQRGNFPDRFSGHQFPNYSSELNVNALLLGDSALYLCASSLYLNTIYFGEGSWLTVV.

The J gene is TRBJ2-3, the V gene TRBV6-6, with 8 bases fitting TRBD1. From germline, CDR1 is MNHNY and CDR2 SVGAGI (reference sequence). This CDR3 contains 14 residues. Losses at the gene ends were 4 bases for V and 6 bases for J; bases not matched to a gene: 6. CDR3 loop: CASSSRQGSDTQYF. CDR3 nucleotide sequence: TGTGCCAGCAGTTCTAGACAGGGGTCCGATACGCAGTATTTT.

V and J are TRBV7-2 and TRBJ2-7; TRBD2 matches 7 bases. This CDR3 is 18 amino acids long. Losses at the gene ends were 4 bases for V and 2 bases for J; bases not matched to a gene: 17. CDR1 and CDR2 (germline): SGHTA, FQGNSA. The CDR3 bases are TGTGCCAGCAGCTCCATCTCTGTCGGGAGGCGGAACACCTACGAGCAGTACTTC. It translates to CASSSISVGRRNTYEQYF.

V usage is TRBV5-1 and J usage is TRBJ1-2; the D gene is possibly TRBD1 (6 bases). Trimming cost V 4 bases and J 5 bases, with 18 bases left between them. The CDR3 is 15 amino acids. Germline-derived CDR1 and CDR2 are SGHRS and YFSETQ. CDR3 sequence reads: CASSDNRGQSYGYTF. DNA for the CDR3: TGCGCCAGCAGCGATAATAGAGGACAGTCGTATGGCTACACCTTC.

CDR3 protein: CASSVGQNRNSPLHF. The DNA for the CDR3 is TGTGCCAGCAGCGTGGGACAGAACCGTAATTCACCCCTCCACTTT. The chain carries TRBV27 and TRBJ1-6, with TRBD1 identical over 7 bases. The V segment lost 6 bases and the J segment 6 bases; nucleotides outside the gene matches: 8. The CDR3 totals 15 residues. Looked up from germline, CDR1 is MNHEY and CDR2 is SMNVEV (reference sequence).

The chain has TRBV7-9 and TRBJ1-4; D might be TRBD1 (5 bases). CDR3 length equals 15 residues. Trimming took 1 base from V and 7 from J, leaving 13 bases between them. From germline, CDR1 is SEHNR and CDR2 FQNEAQ (reference sequence). The CDR3 region is CASSLDWERGEKLFF. In DNA, the CDR3 is TGTGCCAGCAGCTTAGATTGGGAAAGGGGTGAAAAACTGTTTTTT.

This clone has only one observation. The chain links TRBV7-2 to TRBJ2-5; D may be TRBD1 (6 bases). V was cut by 7 bases and J by 1 base, with 16 bases left in between. Germline CDR1 SGHTA, CDR2 FQGNSA. The CDR3 totals 15 residues. CDR3 in DNA: TGTGCCAGCACCCCCCCCGGCAGGGGCCAAGAGACCCAGTACTTC. This translates into CASTPPGRGQETQYF. Looking up the rest from reference TRBV7-2 and TRBJ2-5 gives the full variable domain: GAGVSQSPSNKVTEKGKDVELRCDPISGHTALYWYRQSLGQGLEFLIYFQGNSAPDKSGLPSDRFSAERTGGSVSTLTIQRTQQEDSAVYLCASTPPGRGQETQYFGPGTRLLVL.

The chain carries TRBV19 and TRBJ1-4; 8 bases align to TRBD1. The germline gives CDR1 LNHDA, CDR2 SQIVND (reference sequence). V gave up 10 bases and J gave up 4 bases; unmatched junction bases: 8. This CDR3 is built from 14 residues. The CDR3 spells CATLDRARNEKLFF. CDR3 sequence (DNA): TGTGCCACTCTGGACAGGGCGCGTAATGAAAAACTGTTTTTT.

This clone was detected only a few times. The genes are TRBV7-2 and TRBJ1-5; 8 bases are shared with TRBD1. There are 13 residues in the CDR3. CDR1 and CDR2 (germline): SGHTA, FQGNSA. Losses at the gene ends were 6 bases for V and 5 bases for J; bases not matched to a gene: 3. CDR3 amino acids: CASSRTGYQPQHF. The CDR3 nucleotides are TGTGCCAGCAGTCGGACAGGGTATCAGCCCCAGCATTTT.

This rearrangement joins TRBV5-4 to TRBJ2-7; TRBD1 matches 9 bases. This CDR3 has 15 amino acids. Germline CDR1 SGHNT, CDR2 YYREEE (reference sequence). V trimming: 4 bases; J trimming: 3 bases; junction bases outside the gene matches: 8. CDR3 amino acids: CASSPTGTGRYEQYF. Written as DNA, the CDR3 is TGTGCCAGCAGCCCCACGGGGACAGGGCGCTACGAGCAGTACTTC.

The chain uses TRBV7-9 and TRBJ1-1; D not resolved. The germline gives CDR1 SEHNR, CDR2 FQNEAQ (reference sequence). The CDR3 is 12 residues long. V was trimmed by 6 bases and J by 7 bases, leaving 12 bases between them. CDR3 sequence (DNA): TGTGCCAGCAGTGGAGATTACGTTGAAGCTTTCTTT. Translation: CASSGDYVEAFF.

The chain links TRBV19 to TRBJ2-2, with D perhaps TRBD2 (5 bases). The CDR3 totals 14 residues. Trimming shortened V by 2 bases and J by 6 bases, and 10 bases separated the two germline ends. Per germline, CDR1 LNHDA and CDR2 SQIVND (reference sequence). The CDR3 is CASSISAGPGELFF. The CDR3 DNA reads TGTGCCAGTAGTATATCGGCGGGTCCCGGGGAGCTGTTTTTT.

The sample holds one count of this clone. The rearrangement joins TRBV5-1 to TRBJ1-2, with D hard to call. Germline V gene sequence: CDR1 SGHRS, CDR2 YFSETQ. The ends were cut back, 2 bases at V and 4 bases at J, with 6 bases in the middle. This CDR3 has 12 amino acids. CDR3 nucleotides: TGCGCCAGCAGCTTCCCAGGCTATGGCTACACCTTC. Protein: CASSFPGYGYTF.

This chain links TRBV5-4 with TRBJ2-7; D not resolved. Per the germline V gene, CDR1 is SGHNT and CDR2 is YYREEE (reference sequence). With 10 bases removed from V and 3 bases from J, the gap between germline ends came to 11 bases. The CDR3 is 11 residues long. The CDR3 sequence: CAGGDDYEQYF. In DNA, the CDR3 is TGTGCCGGTGGAGATGACTACGAGCAGTACTTC.

The genes are TRBV2 and TRBJ2-5, with D possibly matching TRBD1 (5 bases). Trimming took off 5 bases at V and 1 base at J, with 14 bases between the two ends. The CDR3 covers 15 residues. CDR1 is SNHLY and CDR2 is FYNNEI in the germline V gene. The CDR3 DNA follows: TGTGCCAGCAGTCGACAGAGTATGGGCCAAGAGACCCAGTACTTC. Encoded protein: CASSRQSMGQETQYF.

A few counts support this clone. J is TRBJ1-2 and V is TRBV4-3; tentatively, D is TRBD1 (6 bases). Trimming took off 4 bases at V and 4 bases at J, with 10 bases between the two ends. The CDR3 runs 13 residues. Germline assignment: CDR1 LGHNA and CDR2 YSLEER. The CDR3 sequence: CASSPDSFYGYTF. CDR3 coding DNA: TGCGCCAGCAGCCCGGACAGCTTCTATGGCTACACCTTC.

This chain connects TRBV15 to TRBJ1-2, with D unclear. The CDR3 has 14 amino acids. The germline V and J ends were trimmed by 0 bases and 7 bases, with 12 bases remaining between them. CDR1 is LNHNV, CDR2 YYDKDF, per germline (reference sequence). CDR3 coding DNA: TGTGCCACCAGCAGAGATGTCGGACTATCTGGCTACACCTTC. This translates into CATSRDVGLSGYTF.

In its sample, this clone was seen once. This rearrangement joins TRBV27 to TRBJ2-1, with TRBD2 identical over 10 bases. The CDR3 is 16 residues long. Germline CDR1 and CDR2: MNHEY and SMNVEV (reference sequence). V lost 3 bases, J lost 1 base, and 3 bases stayed unmatched. In nucleotides, the CDR3 is TGTGCCAGCAGTTTCTTTAGCGGGAGGTCCTACAATGAGCAGTTCTTC. Protein sequence: CASSFFSGRSYNEQFF.